This T cell receptor beta chain was retrieved from a study of CD8+ T cells in alopecia areata. General observations from the study: Sequence data from scalp samples additionally include resident alphabeta T cells of normal skin.

RNA extraction and reverse transcription yielded cDNA as sequencing template. Data came from immunoSEQ multiplex PCR; TCRdb stores just in-frame clones and leaves some out. The sample gives under 150,000 clones, roughly 50% of which show up once; about 10% is in the top ten. Looked up from germline, CDR1 is SQVTM and CDR2 is ANQGSEA. The CDR3 is made up of 13 amino acids. Trimming pared 3 bases from V and 2 bases from J, leaving 7 bases between. Concerning this clone itself: The antigen remains undetermined. This specimen includes other DNA sequences encoding the same CDR3.

The sequenced material came from NKG2D-low CD8+ T cells sorted from blood. This chain uses TRBV29-1 with TRBJ2-2; possible D gene TRBD2, 5 bases. This receptor was obtained from a human donor with alopecia areata. CDR3 DNA sequence: TGCAGCGTTGAGCGGGCAAACACCGGGGAGCTGTTTTTT. As protein: CSVERANTGELFF.